This passage covers 29 T cell receptor beta chains from one sample sequenced in a study of blood T cells in healthy people across ages. A second PCR of 7 to 11 cycles used a sample-barcoded 5' primer and a J-beta primer mix. TCRdb itself ran the 5' RACE reads through MiXCR, one entry per CDR3 protein. The repertoire consists of some 1.6 million distinct CDR3 sequences, with roughly a third occurring once and the leading ten covering about 11%. Material for sequencing was blood. Receptors were obtained from a woman aged 25-40 years in good health.

Note on this clonotype: One junction end disagrees with the germline gene, perhaps due to a read error. CDR3 nucleotides: TGTGCCAGCGGTCCCCCCTCTGGGGCCAACGTCCGGACTTTC. Its translation is CASGPPSGANVRTF. V and J are TRBV12-3 or TRBV12-4 and TRBJ2-6; tentatively, D is TRBD1 (5 bases). There are 14 residues in the CDR3.

The table lists this clonotype with a few counts. The chain joins TRBV20-1 to TRBJ2-5; 11 nucleotides agree with TRBD2. Germline V gene data show CDR1 as DFQATT and CDR2 as SNEGSKA (reference sequence). V shed 7 bases and J 5 bases; nucleotides not matched to a gene: 6. The CDR3 extends over 13 amino acids. Here the CDR3 reads CSGSGGAEETQYF. CDR3 DNA sequence: TGCAGTGGTAGCGGGGGGGCCGAGGAGACCCAGTACTTC.

The rearrangement links TRBV11-2 to TRBJ2-3; D is undetermined. Trimming took off 0 bases at V and 2 bases at J, with 15 bases between the two ends. Germline V gene sequence: CDR1 SGHAT, CDR2 FQNNGV. This CDR3 comprises 17 residues. Here the CDR3 reads CASSLEGQQRFTDTQYF. The CDR3 nucleotides read TGTGCCAGCAGCTTAGAGGGCCAGCAAAGGTTCACAGATACGCAGTATTTT.

The J gene is TRBJ2-1, the V gene TRBV18; D gene ambiguous. V lost 6 bases and J 7 bases, leaving 13 bases between the germline ends. There are 13 residues in the CDR3. Germline CDR1 reads KGHSH; CDR2 reads LQKENI. For the CDR3, the DNA is TGTGCCAGCTCCCCCGCGGTGGGAAATGAGCAGTTCTTC. It specifies CASSPAVGNEQFF.

The gene calls are TRBV9 and TRBJ2-1; D call uncertain. CDR1 and CDR2 (germline): SGDLS, YYNGEE. The CDR3 contains 12 residues. V lost 3 bases and J lost 11, with 12 bases in between. The CDR3 DNA reads as TGTGCCAGCAGCGCCCAGCAGGAGCAGCAGTTCTTC. This encodes CASSAQQEQQFF.

The V and J genes are TRBV7-3 and TRBJ2-5, with D unresolved. The J call may be in error: the DNA end matches TRBJ2-7 better. The germline V gene has CDR1 SGHTA and CDR2 FQGTGA. The length of the CDR3 is 13 residues. CDR3 loop: CASSQVRFGEQYF. The CDR3 coding sequence is TGTGCCAGCAGCCAAGTTAGGTTCGGCGAGCAGTACTTC.

This clonotype appeared a single time. V gene TRBV5-1 combines with J gene TRBJ2-7; D gene unclear. Trimming left V 1 base short and J 1 base short, with 15 bases between. Germline V lookup: CDR1 SGHRS, CDR2 YFSETQ. This CDR3 has 16 amino acids. CDR3 amino acids: CASSLYKGGYSYEQYF. Here the CDR3 DNA reads TGCGCCAGCAGCTTGTATAAGGGTGGGTATTCCTACGAGCAGTACTTC. Full variable domain (outside the CDR3, taken from reference TRBV5-1 and TRBJ2-7): KAGVTQTPRYLIKTRGQQVTLSCSPISGHRSVSWYQQTPGQGLQFLFEYFSETQRNKGNFPGRFSGRQFSNSRSEMNVSTLELGDSALYLCASSLYKGGYSYEQYFGPGTRLTVT.

This chain links TRBV20-1 with TRBJ1-1; D not certain. This CDR3 contains 14 residues. The germline gives CDR1 DFQATT, CDR2 SNEGSKA (reference sequence). V was clipped by 1 base and J by 1 base, with 10 bases between them. The CDR3 DNA follows: TGCAGTGCTAGAGTGCCAACAGAGAACACTGAAGCTTTCTTT. Amino acids: CSARVPTENTEAFF.

The sample holds a few counts of this clonotype. The J gene is TRBJ2-5, the V gene TRBV3-1; possibly TRBD2 for D (5 bases). CDR1 and CDR2 from the germline V gene are LGHDT and YNNKEL (reference sequence). This CDR3 has 15 amino acids. Trimming stripped 0 bases from V and 2 bases from J, with 10 bases between. CDR3 sequence: CASSQDGVRQETQYF. The CDR3 DNA reads as TGTGCCAGCAGCCAAGACGGGGTCCGTCAAGAGACCCAGTACTTC.

This clonotype was seen more than once but under ten times. CDR3 amino acids: CASSYTGREDTQYF. CDR3 in DNA: TGTGCCAGCAGTTATACAGGGAGAGAAGATACGCAGTATTTT. This rearrangement joins TRBV2 to TRBJ2-3, with a possible D match to TRBD1 (6 bases). The CDR3 consists of 14 residues. V was pared by 5 bases and J by 5 bases, with 14 bases between. The germline V gene encodes CDR1 SNHLY and CDR2 FYNNEI.

This clonotype was seen a few times. The chain recombines TRBV20-1 with TRBJ1-5; D might be TRBD1 (6 bases). CDR1 DFQATT and CDR2 SNEGSKA come from the germline V gene (reference sequence). There are 15 residues in the CDR3. Trimming removed 2 bases at V and 0 bases at J, with 11 bases between. The CDR3 loop is CSARRGSGSNQPQHF. The CDR3, as DNA: TGCAGTGCTAGAAGGGGGTCTGGTAGCAATCAGCCCCAGCATTTT.

V is TRBV28 and J is TRBJ1-2, with D possibly matching TRBD1 (5 bases). CDR3 size: 14 residues. Trimming removed 7 bases at V and 0 bases at J, with 12 bases between. CDR1 is MDHEN, CDR2 SYDVKM, per germline. The CDR3 reads CASIEGPSNYGYTF. The CDR3 bases are TGTGCCAGCATCGAGGGACCTTCTAACTATGGCTACACCTTC.

This clonotype was detected ten times or more. The chain links TRBV15 to TRBJ2-7; TRBD1 matches at 7 bases. V shed 4 bases, J shed 6 bases, and the junction held 6 bases outside the gene matches. The CDR3 is made up of 13 amino acids. Germline lookup yields CDR1 LNHNV and CDR2 YYDKDF (reference sequence). The CDR3 spells CATSTRQGIEQYF. CDR3 bases: TGTGCCACCAGCACAAGACAGGGCATCGAGCAGTACTTC.

This clonotype turned up a few times. The V call is TRBV20-1, the J call TRBJ2-1; 9 bases line up with TRBD2. With V trimmed by 4 bases and J by 2 bases, 0 bases remained unmatched. Per the germline V gene, CDR1 is DFQATT and CDR2 is SNEGSKA (reference sequence). The CDR3 contains 13 residues. The CDR3: CSAKRGAYNEQFF. CDR3 DNA sequence: TGCAGTGCTAAGCGGGGGGCCTACAATGAGCAGTTCTTC.

This clonotype was recorded many times. CDR3 in DNA: TGCAGCGTCAGATCCTCTAGGAAAGAGACCCAGTACTTC. This gives the protein CSVRSSRKETQYF. The chain links TRBV29-1 to TRBJ2-5, with D uncertain. V lost 6 bases to trimming and J lost 3 bases, with 14 bases between them. Germline V gene data show CDR1 as SQVTM and CDR2 as ANQGSEA. This CDR3 has 13 amino acids.

This clonotype was detected only once. The rearrangement uses TRBV7-2 and TRBJ2-5; 9 bases are shared with TRBD2. J was trimmed by 0 bases and V by 7 bases; bases with no gene match: 9. The CDR3 sequence is 16 residues long. Germline lookup yields CDR1 SGHTA and CDR2 FQGNSA. CDR3 sequence reads: CASNLPSGAHQETQYF. The CDR3 DNA sequence: TGTGCCAGCAACCTTCCTAGCGGGGCGCACCAAGAGACCCAGTACTTC. Full variable domain (remainder filled in from reference TRBV7-2 and TRBJ2-5): GAGVSQSPSNKVTEKGKDVELRCDPISGHTALYWYRQSLGQGLEFLIYFQGNSAPDKSGLPSDRFSAERTGGSVSTLTIQRTQQEDSAVYLCASNLPSGAHQETQYFGPGTRLLVL.

This clonotype was counted between two and nine times. V usage is TRBV12-3 or TRBV12-4 and J usage is TRBJ2-2; D not certain. Deletions cut 5 bases from V and 5 bases from J, with 12 bases between. The CDR3 is made up of 14 amino acids. The CDR3 is CASSPRLSTGELFF. CDR3 in DNA: TGTGCCAGCAGTCCGAGACTTAGTACCGGGGAGCTGTTTTTT.

The rearrangement uses TRBV3-1 and TRBJ2-5; D is ambiguous. In germline, CDR1 is LGHDT, CDR2 YNNKEL (reference sequence). Trimming stripped 0 bases from V and 13 bases from J, with 18 bases between. The CDR3 totals 14 residues. The CDR3 loop reads CASSQDSERRPPYF. The DNA of the CDR3 is TGTGCCAGCAGCCAAGATTCGGAGCGCCGGCCCCCGTACTTC.

The gene calls are TRBV7-9 and TRBJ2-5, with 7 bases aligning to TRBD2. In germline, CDR1 is SEHNR, CDR2 FQNEAQ (reference sequence). The trim removed 0 bases at V and 1 base at J, leaving 5 bases unmatched. CDR3 size: 16 residues. For the CDR3, the DNA is TGTGCCAGCAGCTTAGCGCGGGGAGGGAGCCAAGAGACCCAGTACTTC. This translates into CASSLARGGSQETQYF.

This clonotype appeared a few times. The chain combines TRBV6-5 with TRBJ2-2, with TRBD2 identical over 10 bases. With V trimmed by 6 bases and J by 3 bases, 4 bases remained unmatched. The CDR3 sequence is 15 residues long. The germline CDR1 and CDR2 sequences are MNHEY and SVGAGI. This CDR3 is CASRRTSGDTGELFF. The CDR3 DNA is TGTGCCAGCAGACGGACTAGCGGCGACACCGGGGAGCTGTTTTTT.

The sample holds a few counts of this clonotype. The chain combines TRBV29-1 with TRBJ2-1; TRBD2 is a possible D gene (6 bases). In germline, CDR1 is SQVTM, CDR2 ANQGSEA. Trimming took 1 base from V and 9 from J, leaving 10 bases between them. This CDR3 has 12 amino acids. This chain's CDR3 is CSVEAPGGEQFF. The CDR3 DNA is TGCAGCGTTGAAGCCCCCGGGGGTGAGCAGTTCTTC.

The DNA for the CDR3 is TGTGCCAGCAGTGCCCTCAGGGTTTATAGCAATCAGCCCCAGCATTTT. It yields the protein CASSALRVYSNQPQHF. V gene TRBV12-3 or TRBV12-4 combines with J gene TRBJ1-5; D perhaps matches TRBD1 (5 bases). Trimming removed 5 bases at V and 0 bases at J, with 14 bases between. This CDR3 has 16 residues.

This clonotype showed up just a few times. CDR3 nucleotides: TGTGCCAGCAAGGCGGGCAATGAGCAGTTCTTC. This encodes CASKAGNEQFF. The chain joins TRBV7-9 to TRBJ2-1, with D possibly matching TRBD2 (5 bases). Germline lookup yields CDR1 SEHNR and CDR2 FQNEAQ (reference sequence). Trimming took 7 bases from V and 6 from J, leaving 7 bases between them. The CDR3 runs 11 residues.

At least ten counts were recorded for this clonotype. The V call is TRBV6-6, the J call TRBJ2-1; D is perhaps TRBD2 (6 bases). Germline assignment: CDR1 MNHNY and CDR2 SVGAGI (reference sequence). This CDR3 comprises 13 residues. V lost 7 bases and J 4 bases, leaving 11 bases between the germline ends. CDR3 in DNA: TGTGCCAGCAACCCGGGGGAGTACAATGAGCAGTTCTTC. It codes for CASNPGEYNEQFF.

The chain couples TRBV12-3 or TRBV12-4 to TRBJ2-5; D is ambiguous. The V gene lost 4 bases and the J gene lost 3 bases, with 6 bases spanning the gap. This CDR3 is 12 amino acids long. The CDR3 bases are TGTGCCAGCAGTTGGGTTAAAGAGACCCAGTACTTC. Translation gives CASSWVKETQYF.

This clonotype was counted at least ten times. The chain couples TRBV4-1 to TRBJ2-7; TRBD1 or TRBD2 may be the D gene (5 bases each). Trimming removed 4 bases from V and 6 bases from J, with 19 bases in between. Germline CDR1 is MGHRA and CDR2 is YSYEKL. This CDR3 region has 15 residues. The CDR3 here is CASSPGTSILREQYF. As DNA, the CDR3 is TGCGCCAGCAGCCCCGGGACCAGTATACTACGCGAGCAGTACTTC.

The chain has TRBV7-2 and TRBJ2-1; a weak D match, TRBD2 (6 bases). In germline, CDR1 is SGHTA, CDR2 FQGNSA. Trimming took off 3 bases at V and 4 bases at J, with 16 bases between the two ends. The CDR3 is made up of 16 amino acids. As DNA, the CDR3 is TGTGCCAGCAGCTTGTCGGGTAGCGGACGATACAATGAGCAGTTCTTC. This translates into CASSLSGSGRYNEQFF.

The chain joins TRBV30 to TRBJ2-5; no clear D. CDR3 length: 11 residues. CDR1 GTSNPN and CDR2 SVGIG come from the germline V gene (reference sequence). V lost 4 bases to trimming and J lost 13 bases, with 16 bases between them. Here the CDR3 reads CAWNGPDERYF. The CDR3 DNA is TGTGCCTGGAACGGCCCCGACGAGCGGTACTTC.

There are a few counts of this clonotype. The genes are TRBV7-9 and TRBJ2-7; D gene ambiguous. The V end was cut by 8 bases, the J end by 2 bases, with 10 bases between. The CDR3 runs to 12 residues. Germline values: CDR1 SEHNR, CDR2 FQNEAQ (reference sequence). The CDR3 loop is CASGRFTYEQYF. The CDR3 DNA reads as TGTGCCAGCGGCAGGTTCACCTACGAGCAGTACTTC.